Shown below are 25 T cell receptor beta chains from a single sample sequenced in a study of vaccination and CD4 T cells after COVID-19. This sample's treatment: approximately 10-day PBMC culture with coronavirus spike peptide pools or control peptides (ViraFEST assay). Pre-COVID-19 pandemic sampling (2011-2018) yielded the unexposed donor's CD4+ T cells. No antigens are known for them. Cultured CD4+ T cell DNA underwent sequencing with the Oncomine TCR Beta short-read assay. TCRdb fed the PCR reads into MiXCR, producing one record per CDR3 protein. Altogether a few thousand distinct CDR3 sequences are present, 35% to 45% being singletons, with the ten largest covering roughly four fifths. Specimen: CD4+ T cells from blood, cultured in vitro. The origin of the receptors is a human donor in good health.

The V gene is TRBV10-3, the J gene TRBJ2-2, with TRBD1 matching over 8 bases. V lost 6 bases, J lost 0 bases, and 15 bases stayed unmatched. The CDR3 extends over 19 amino acids. Germline CDR1 reads ENHRY; CDR2 reads SYGVKD. The CDR3 bases are TGTGCCATCAGCTCAGGACAGGGCCCGGCAAGTGCGAACACCGGGGAGCTGTTTTTT. As protein: CAISSGQGPASANTGELFF.

This clonotype was seen a handful of times. The V call is TRBV7-3, the J call TRBJ2-5; D is unclear. Per germline, CDR1 SGHTA and CDR2 FQGTGA. This CDR3 region has 12 residues. Trimming took 2 bases from V and 7 from J, leaving 8 bases between them. CDR3 sequence: CASSLDPGTQYF. CDR3 DNA: TGTGCCAGCAGCTTAGATCCAGGGACCCAGTACTTC. Full variable domain (outside the CDR3, taken from reference TRBV7-3 and TRBJ2-5): GAGVSQTPSNKVTEKGKYVELRCDPISGHTALYWYRQSLGQGPEFLIYFQGTGAADDSGLPNDRFFAVRPEGSVSTLKIQRTERGDSAVYLCASSLDPGTQYFGPGTRLLVL.

This clonotype was seen a few times. The V gene is TRBV6-5, the J gene TRBJ1-2; D possibly corresponds to TRBD1 (5 bases). The CDR3 is 15 residues long. CDR1 and CDR2 (germline): MNHEY, SVGAGI. V shed 0 bases and J shed 2 bases, with 10 bases lying between them. The CDR3, as DNA: TGTGCCAGCAGTTACTCACAGACAGCAAACTATGGCTACACCTTC. The encoded protein is CASSYSQTANYGYTF.

This rearrangement joins TRBV28 to TRBJ1-2; perhaps TRBD1 as D (5 bases). V dropped 3 bases and J dropped 4 bases, with 12 bases sitting between them. From germline, CDR1 is MDHEN and CDR2 SYDVKM. CDR3 length: 14 residues. The CDR3 nucleotides are TGTGCCAGCAGTTTCCCGGGACGGATCTATGGCTACACCTTC. It encodes CASSFPGRIYGYTF.

The sample holds a few counts of this clonotype. This chain connects TRBV7-2 to TRBJ1-5; D uncertain. CDR1 is SGHTA and CDR2 is FQGNSA in the germline V gene. The CDR3 runs to 13 residues. V lost 5 bases and J 8 bases, leaving 13 bases between the germline ends. The CDR3 loop reads CASSPATIEPQHF. Written as DNA, the CDR3 is TGTGCCAGCAGCCCCGCCACTATTGAGCCCCAGCATTTT.

This clonotype appeared a few times. This chain links TRBV7-3 with TRBJ2-5; no firm D call. The V gene's germline CDR1 is SGHTA and CDR2 FQGTGA. This CDR3 contains 13 residues. V lost 2 bases and J lost 5, with 9 bases in between. CDR3: CASSLGGWETQYF. CDR3 in DNA: TGTGCCAGCAGCTTAGGTGGTTGGGAGACCCAGTACTTC.

This chain joins TRBV7-3 and TRBJ2-3; no definite D call. Germline V lookup: CDR1 SGHTA, CDR2 FQGTGA. The CDR3 loop spans 15 amino acids. Trimming removed 5 bases at V and 7 bases at J, with 19 bases between. The CDR3 reads CASSLESGGGYTQYF. In nucleotides, the CDR3 is TGTGCCAGCAGCCTAGAGAGTGGTGGTGGGTATACGCAGTATTTT.

This clonotype was recorded a few times. The rearrangement joins TRBV20-1 to TRBJ2-5, with 8 bases lining up with TRBD2. CDR3 length: 14 amino acids. Germline CDR1 and CDR2: DFQATT and SNEGSKA (reference sequence). The V gene end was trimmed by 6 bases and the J gene end by 4 bases; junction bases not matched to a gene: 10. CDR3 in amino acids: CSAGTRGLGETQYF. The DNA of the CDR3 is TGCAGTGCAGGGACTAGGGGTCTGGGAGAGACCCAGTACTTC.

The chain recombines TRBV6-2 or TRBV6-3 with TRBJ2-6; D not resolved. Germline V gene data show CDR1 as MNHEY and CDR2 as SVGEGT. V gave up 9 bases and J gave up 0 bases, with 3 bases separating them. The CDR3 totals 12 residues. DNA of the CDR3: TGTGCCAGTACCTCTGGGGCCAACGTCCTGACTTTC. Its protein is CASTSGANVLTF.

The rearrangement uses TRBV19 and TRBJ1-5; weak D call: TRBD1 (5 bases). CDR3 size: 15 residues. V lost 7 bases and J lost 0, with 13 bases in between. The germline V gene encodes CDR1 LNHDA and CDR2 SQIVND (reference sequence). CDR3 bases: TGTGCCAGTACCTCGGAGGGGTTTAGCAATCAGCCCCAGCATTTT. This translates into CASTSEGFSNQPQHF.

This clonotype was seen only a few times. The rearrangement uses TRBV20-1 and TRBJ1-5; 7 nucleotides agree with TRBD1. The CDR3 covers 13 residues. CDR1 and CDR2 (germline): DFQATT, SNEGSKA (reference sequence). The CDR3 loop reads CSSRGFSNQPQHF. CDR3 DNA: TGCAGCTCCAGGGGGTTTAGCAATCAGCCCCAGCATTTT.

The V and J genes are TRBV27 and TRBJ1-6; D not certain. Between the trimmed V and J ends, which lost 5 bases and 0 bases, there was a span of 14 bases. The CDR3 is 17 amino acids. The V gene's germline CDR1 is MNHEY and CDR2 SMNVEV (reference sequence). CDR3 DNA sequence: TGTGCCAGCAGTACAGCCCCGGGTAGCTCCTATAATTCACCCCTCCACTTT. This gives the protein CASSTAPGSSYNSPLHF.

The rearrangement links TRBV27 to TRBJ2-3, with TRBD1 identical over 10 bases. Trimming removed 2 bases from V and 5 bases from J; junction bases left unmatched: 7. The CDR3 runs to 16 residues. Germline V gene sequence: CDR1 MNHEY, CDR2 SMNVEV (reference sequence). The CDR3 nucleotides read TGTGCCAGCAGTTTACCGGGACAGGGGATGGTAGATACGCAGTATTTT. Translating it yields CASSLPGQGMVDTQYF.

The chain recombines TRBV7-9 with TRBJ2-5, with a weak D call TRBD1 (5 bases). The length of the CDR3 is 13 residues. With 5 bases removed from V and 4 bases from J, the gap between germline ends came to 11 bases. Looked up from germline, CDR1 is SEHNR and CDR2 is FQNEAQ (reference sequence). CDR3 coding DNA: TGTGCCAGCAGCCCCACAGGTCCAGAGACCCAGTACTTC. This gives the protein CASSPTGPETQYF.

This clonotype turned up a few times. The V gene is TRBV6-1, the J gene TRBJ2-7, with 14 bases that match TRBD2. Looked up from germline, CDR1 is MNHNS and CDR2 is SASEGT. The CDR3 runs 15 residues. V was pared by 6 bases and J by 3 bases, with 4 bases of the junction left unmatched. The CDR3 DNA is TGTGCCAGCAGGCCGGGACTAGCGGGGGTCTACGAGCAGTACTTC. Amino acid sequence: CASRPGLAGVYEQYF.

This chain uses TRBV30 with TRBJ1-5; D perhaps matches TRBD1 (5 bases). CDR3 size: 15 residues. V lost 0 bases, J lost 2 bases, and 11 bases lay in between. Germline V gene sequence: CDR1 GTSNPN, CDR2 SVGIG (reference sequence). CDR3 nucleotide sequence: TGTGCCTGGAGTGTACCCACAGGCGGCAATCAGCCCCAGCATTTT. This gives the protein CAWSVPTGGNQPQHF.

The rearrangement joins TRBV6-1 to TRBJ2-7; TRBD2 is a possible D gene (6 bases). This CDR3 is built from 15 residues. V gave up 4 bases and J gave up 3 bases, with 16 bases separating them. The V gene's germline CDR1 is MNHNS and CDR2 SASEGT. CDR3 in amino acids: CASSGGTNRIYEQYF. CDR3 DNA sequence: TGTGCCAGCAGTGGCGGGACCAACCGTATCTACGAGCAGTACTTC.

This clonotype was seen more than once but under ten times. The rearrangement uses TRBV6-1 and TRBJ1-1, with 9 bases identical to TRBD1. Germline V gives CDR1 MNHNS, CDR2 SASEGT. Trimming cost V 5 bases and J 6 bases; bases outside gene matches: 16. This CDR3 comprises 17 residues. The CDR3 DNA is TGTGCCAGCAGTCGGACAGGGGTGGGTAAGGGGCAACCTGAAGCTTTCTTT. Translating gives CASSRTGVGKGQPEAFF.

This clonotype turned up a few times. The gene calls are TRBV7-9 and TRBJ2-2, with unresolved D. Germline V lookup: CDR1 SEHNR, CDR2 FQNEAQ (reference sequence). The germline V and J ends were trimmed by 4 bases and 0 bases, with 6 bases remaining between them. This CDR3 is built from 14 residues. In DNA form, the CDR3 reads TGTGCCAGCAGCTACAGCGCGAACACCGGGGAGCTGTTTTTT. Translating it yields CASSYSANTGELFF.

This chain joins TRBV2 and TRBJ2-5, with 9 nucleotides matching TRBD2. Losses at the gene ends were 6 bases for V and 0 bases for J; bases not matched to a gene: 5. Germline V gene data show CDR1 as SNHLY and CDR2 as FYNNEI. The CDR3 extends over 15 amino acids. CDR3 loop: CASRGLASYQETQYF. Written as DNA, the CDR3 is TGTGCCAGCAGAGGACTAGCGAGTTACCAAGAGACCCAGTACTTC.

The chain couples TRBV28 to TRBJ1-5, with 7 bases lining up with TRBD1. The CDR3 sequence is 17 residues long. Looked up from germline, CDR1 is MDHEN and CDR2 is SYDVKM. Unmatched junction bases numbered 9, after V lost 4 bases and J lost 0 bases. The CDR3 nucleotides read TGTGCCAGCAGTTCCCAGGGGGGAGTTTATAGCAATCAGCCCCAGCATTTT. Amino acid sequence: CASSSQGGVYSNQPQHF.

The chain has TRBV28 and TRBJ2-5; no definite D call. The germline V gene has CDR1 MDHEN and CDR2 SYDVKM. Trimming left V 4 bases short and J 4 bases short, with 13 bases between. CDR3 length: 14 residues. CDR3 amino acids: CASSSHGVGETQYF. The CDR3 DNA reads TGTGCCAGCAGTTCCCACGGAGTTGGAGAGACCCAGTACTTC.

This chain uses TRBV5-4 with TRBJ2-1; no definite D call. Germline V lookup: CDR1 SGHNT, CDR2 YYREEE (reference sequence). Trimming stripped 0 bases from V and 10 bases from J, with 11 bases between. The CDR3 sequence is 13 residues long. The CDR3 DNA sequence: TGTGCCAGCAGCTTGGAACAGTACATGGAGCAGTTCTTC. Translated: CASSLEQYMEQFF.

V and J are TRBV19 and TRBJ2-3, with D uncertain. CDR1 is LNHDA and CDR2 is SQIVND in the germline V gene (reference sequence). V was trimmed by 6 bases and J by 1 base, leaving 5 bases between them. CDR3 length equals 12 residues. The CDR3 nucleotides are TGTGCCAGTAGCGGCCGCACAGATACGCAGTATTTT. It specifies CASSGRTDTQYF.

The chain links TRBV5-4 to TRBJ1-2; 8 bases are a match to TRBD1. V trimming: 4 bases; J trimming: 6 bases; junction bases outside the gene matches: 8. In germline, CDR1 is SGHNT, CDR2 YYREEE (reference sequence). The CDR3 has 14 residues. CDR3 DNA: TGTGCCAGCAGCCCATCGGGGACAGGTCATGGCTACACCTTC. Translated, it gives CASSPSGTGHGYTF.